Listed below are T cell receptor beta chains from one sample, sequenced in a study of CD4+ T cells in melanoma. The data were produced by immunoSEQ multiplex PCR, yet TCRdb's version contains in-frame clones alone and is incomplete. The sample has 8,000 to 10,000 clones; over 60% are singletons. The sequencing input was tumor tissue. The receptors derive from a human donor with melanoma. Each CDR3 is given with its conserved first and last residue. Each record gives: D gene, clone size, V gene, J gene, CDR3 protein, CDR3 DNA. D genes are given only for firm matches. Clone size is not always given. Where it is, it says once, few, many or a class for expanded clones.

>TRBD1|few|TRBV18|TRBJ1-1
CASSGQGAGTEAFF
TGTGCCAGCTCAGGACAGGGGGCTGGCACTGAAGCTTTCTTT
>.|.|TRBV5-1|TRBJ2-2
CASNPVTANTGELFF
TGCGCCAGCAACCCCGTTACAGCGAACACCGGGGAGCTGTTTTTT
>.|.|TRBV19|TRBJ1-6
CASSMTASYNSPLHF
TGTGCCAGTAGTATGACCGCGAGTTATAATTCACCCCTCCACTTT
>.|.|TRBV7-9|TRBJ1-6
CASSQEGFDSPLHF
TGTGCCAGCAGCCAAGAGGGGTTTGATTCACCCCTCCACTTT
>TRBD1|.|TRBV11-2|TRBJ2-7
CASSVGQAYEQYF
TGTGCCAGCAGCGTGGGACAGGCCTACGAGCAGTACTTC
>.|.|TRBV2|TRBJ2-7
CANGLSPSPYEQYF
TGTGCCAACGGATTGAGCCCCTCTCCCTACGAGCAGTACTTC
>TRBD1|few|TRBV29-1|TRBJ2-7
CSAVSTGVVSYEQYF
TGCAGCGCCGTCTCAACAGGGGTCGTTTCCTACGAGCAGTACTTC
>.|few|TRBV4-2|TRBJ1-4
CASSQGREEKLFF
TGTGCCAGCAGCCAAGGGAGAGAGGAAAAACTGTTTTTT
>.|few|TRBV10-3|TRBJ2-7
CAISGDGAGEQYF
TGTGCCATCAGTGGTGATGGGGCGGGCGAGCAGTACTTC
>TRBD2|.|TRBV6-1|TRBJ2-3
CASRRTSGGSDTQYF
TGTGCCAGCAGAAGGACTAGCGGGGGGTCAGATACGCAGTATTTT
>.|.|TRBV5-4|TRBJ2-5
CASSSGETQYF
TGTGCCAGCAGCTCAGGCGAGACCCAGTACTTC
>.|.|TRBV27|TRBJ2-3
CASSLPFTDTQYF
TGTGCCAGCAGTTTACCCTTCACAGATACGCAGTATTTT
>.|few|TRBV6-5|TRBJ2-1
CASSLQASSYNEQFF
TGTGCCAGCAGTTTACAGGCCAGCTCCTACAATGAGCAGTTCTTC
>TRBD1|.|TRBV11-1|TRBJ2-1
CASSLLGGTPNEQFF
TGTGCCAGCAGCTTACTAGGGGGCACTCCCAATGAGCAGTTCTTC
>.|.|TRBV19|TRBJ1-2
CASGWGVGYTF
TGTGCCAGCGGTTGGGGGGTTGGCTACACCTTC
>.|once|TRBV6-4|TRBJ1-1
CASSAGRDTEAFF
TGTGCCAGCAGTGCGGGCAGGGACACTGAAGCTTTCTTT
>.|few|TRBV27|TRBJ1-5
CASSLKSTAFSNQPQHF
TGTGCCAGCAGTTTAAAATCTACAGCTTTTAGCAATCAGCCCCAGCATTTT
>.|.|TRBV10-2|TRBJ1-2
CASSPPPGSPF
TGCGCCAGCAGTCCTCCCCCGGGCTCGCCCTTC
>.|few|TRBV10-3|TRBJ1-5
CAISQGHNQPQHF
TGTGCCATCAGCCAGGGACACAATCAGCCCCAGCATTTT
>.|.|TRBV9|TRBJ2-1
CASSQARGSMYNEQFF
TGTGCCAGCAGCCAAGCAAGGGGCTCTATGTACAATGAGCAGTTCTTC
>.|.|TRBV9|TRBJ2-5
CASSVGSRGDTQYF
TGTGCCAGCAGCGTAGGTTCAAGGGGGGACACCCAGTACTTC
>TRBD1|medium-sized|TRBV5-6|TRBJ2-7
CASSLTGAREQYF
TGTGCCAGCAGCTTGACAGGGGCCCGGGAGCAGTACTTC
>TRBD2|.|TRBV10-3|TRBJ2-7
CAISDRGGAMVREQYF
TGTGCCATCAGTGATCGCGGGGGGGCAATGGTCCGCGAGCAGTACTTC
>TRBD1|.|TRBV7-2|TRBJ1-2
CASSLAGQGAVGYTF
TGTGCCAGCAGCTTAGCCGGACAGGGGGCGGTTGGCTACACCTTC
>TRBD1|.|TRBV12-5|TRBJ1-1
CASGSRQGPMNTEAFF
TGTGCTAGTGGTTCGCGACAGGGACCCATGAACACTGAAGCTTTCTTT
>TRBD2|.|TRBV5-6|TRBJ2-2
CASSLFSGGAPPGELFF
TGTGCCAGCAGCTTATTTAGCGGGGGGGCCCCGCCCGGGGAGCTGTTTTTT
>.|.|TRBV7-9|TRBJ1-2
CASSFMGRWGYTF
TGTGCCAGCAGCTTCATGGGGCGGTGGGGCTACACCTTC
>.|.|TRBV5-8|TRBJ2-7
CASSQDPVGGASYEQYF
TGTGCCAGCAGCCAGGACCCCGTGGGGGGGGCGTCTTACGAGCAGTACTTC
>.|.|TRBV5-6|TRBJ1-3
CASSLGGLGNTIYF
TGTGCCAGCAGCTTGGGGGGGCTGGGAAACACCATATATTTT
>.|.|TRBV7-2|TRBJ2-1
CASSEAGGPYNEQFF
TGTGCCAGCAGCGAAGCCGGGGGACCCTACAATGAGCAGTTCTTC
>TRBD1|.|TRBV4-1|TRBJ2-2
CASSQVGTGRGSGELFF
TGCGCCAGCAGCCAAGTCGGGACAGGGAGGGGGTCCGGGGAGCTGTTTTTT
>TRBD1|.|TRBV7-8|TRBJ2-7
CASSLALDRPSYEQYF
TGTGCCAGCAGCTTAGCGCTGGACAGGCCCTCCTACGAGCAGTACTTC
>.|.|TRBV19|TRBJ2-4
CATSTGTAKNIQYF
TGTGCCACCTCGACCGGGACAGCCAAAAACATTCAGTACTTC